The clone carrying this T cell receptor (beta chain) appeared a few times. Its antigen is currently unknown. This entry is derived from a study of beta chain features in type 1 diabetes. The overall study: Healthy donors and patients showed comparable age, gender and cell yields. Regarding the study as a whole: PCR may have favored shorter templates equally in patients and controls. TCRB repertoires of naive, central memory and Treg cells appeared more similar among patients than among healthy donors. Sequencing the cDNA could make cells with high TCR expression show up more than they should.

V shed 4 bases, J shed 3 bases, and the junction held 6 bases outside the gene matches. The CDR3 extends over 15 amino acids. Germline V gene lookup returns CDR1 SGHRS and CDR2 YFSETQ. The investigators reverse transcribed all of the isolated RNA, so they sequenced expressed TCRB transcripts. Some clones are missing from TCRdb's copy, which holds only in-frame ones; the method was immunoSEQ multiplex PCR. Here the sample spans some 220,000 clones, approximately 10% being singletons. This sequence joins TRBV5-1 and TRBJ2-2; 7 bases match TRBD2. The TCR comes from a man aged 18-30 years in good health. The sequencing sample was made of central memory CD4+ T cells from blood. CDR3 in amino acids: CASSASGAHTGELFF. Written as DNA, the CDR3 is TGCGCCAGCAGCGCGAGCGGGGCCCACACCGGGGAGCTGTTTTTT.